This T cell receptor beta chain was documented in a study of radiotherapy plus CTLA-4 blockade in lung cancer. Study context: The study recorded objective responses in 18% of patients and disease control in around 33%. Broader study findings: Radiotherapy with ipilimumab was followed by blood expansion of tumor-derived clones. Dynamics of early blood T cell clones, together with interferon-beta, were reportedly the best predictors of response.

Germline loops: CDR1 SGHRS, CDR2 YFSETQ. This CDR3 has 15 residues. Trimming removed 7 bases from V and 4 bases from J; junction bases left unmatched: 9. The repertoire was sequenced with immunoSEQ multiplex PCR; TCRdb's copy has only in-frame clones and lacks some. The sample has 45,000 to 55,000 clones, approximately 79% seen once. The study treated chemo-refractory metastatic non-small-cell lung cancer patients with focal radiation plus ipilimumab CTLA-4 blockade. Points on this clone: The target antigen is unknown.

The clonotype was recovered from a human donor with non-small cell lung cancer who had stable disease on radiotherapy plus ipilimumab. V and J are TRBV5-1 and TRBJ2-2, with 8 positions matching TRBD1. Sequenced here: peripheral blood, sampled from a patient treated with radiotherapy plus ipilimumab. The CDR3 coding sequence is TGCGCCAGCGAGCAGGGGGCGGGCAGCACCGGGGAGCTGTTTTTT. Translated: CASEQGAGSTGELFF.